The rows below give T cell receptor beta chains drawn from one sample of a study of post-analysis software for immune sequencing data. Each CDR3 protein is one row after TCRdb ran MiXCR on the PCR reads. The data hold under 650,000 distinct CDR3 sequences, with roughly 47% observed a single time. Sequenced sample: blood. Every receptor here comes from a girl aged 5-17 years with multiple sclerosis. Both conserved end residues are part of each CDR3. A D gene is named only where the DNA matches it firmly. Part of the rows lack a size; the others show once, few, many or a class for expanded clones.

J gene,D gene,clone size,V gene,CDR3 protein,CDR3 DNA
TRBJ1-2,.,few,TRBV20-1,CSAKEGRVNYGYTF,TGCAGTGCTAAGGAGGGCAGGGTCAACTATGGCTACACCTTC
TRBJ1-2,.,.,TRBV20-1,CSARDPGRVGYGYTF,TGCAGTGCTAGAGATCCGGGCAGGGTGGGCTATGGCTACACCTTC
TRBJ2-5,TRBD2,many,TRBV28,CASSLASGGETQYF,TGTGCCAGCAGTTTAGCTAGCGGGGGAGAGACCCAGTACTTC
TRBJ2-3,.,.,TRBV12-3/TRBV12-4,CASRIAQGTQYF,TGTGCCAGCAGGATCGCACAGGGTACGCAGTATTTT
TRBJ2-1,.,.,TRBV5-1,CASSLEGVTSNEQFF,TGCGCCAGCAGCTTGGAGGGGGTTACGAGCAATGAGCAGTTCTTC
TRBJ1-2,.,.,TRBV7-8,CASSFGPIQGYTF,TGTGCCAGCAGCTTCGGCCCGATTCAGGGCTACACCTTC
TRBJ2-5,TRBD1,few,TRBV13,CASSPAGTGGSQETQYF,TGTGCCAGCAGCCCAGCCGGGACAGGGGGCTCCCAAGAGACCCAGTACTTC
TRBJ2-1,.,.,TRBV29-1,CSGIRTETPSEQFF,TGCAGCGGGATACGTACAGAGACCCCCAGTGAGCAGTTCTTC
TRBJ2-1,.,.,TRBV4-1,CASRLGTEQFF,TGCGCCAGCAGACTTGGGACAGAGCAGTTCTTC
TRBJ1-2,TRBD1,.,TRBV12-3/TRBV12-4,CASSPRTGGIRGYTF,TGTGCCAGCAGTCCACGGACAGGGGGCATAAGAGGCTACACCTTC
TRBJ1-6,TRBD1,once,TRBV7-6,CASSVGRGRSPLHF,TGTGCCAGCAGCGTTGGCAGGGGGCGATCACCCCTCCACTTT
TRBJ2-7,.,many,TRBV10-3,CAISDLREEQYF,TGTGCCATCAGTGATTTAAGGGAAGAGCAGTACTTC
TRBJ2-7,TRBD2,few,TRBV13,CASSPRLADIYEQYF,TGTGCCAGCAGCCCCCGACTAGCCGATATTTACGAGCAGTACTTC
TRBJ1-5,TRBD1,few,TRBV10-3,CAISTGTGNSNQPQHF,TGTGCCATCAGCACCGGGACAGGGAATAGCAATCAGCCCCAGCATTTT
TRBJ2-1,.,.,TRBV5-1,CASSLGTLNEQFF,TGCGCCAGCAGCTTAGGGACTCTTAATGAGCAGTTCTTC
TRBJ2-1,TRBD2,.,TRBV4-2,CASSLRWGGPAEEQFF,TGTGCCAGCAGCCTCCGATGGGGGGGTCCTGCTGAAGAGCAGTTCTTC
TRBJ2-5,.,few,TRBV5-1,CASSLVGGRSSQETQYF,TGCGCCAGCAGCCTCGTCGGGGGGCGATCGTCACAAGAGACCCAGTACTTC
TRBJ2-5,.,.,TRBV5-1,CASRHGQRETQYF,TGCGCCAGCAGACATGGACAGCGAGAGACCCAGTACTTC
TRBJ1-2,.,.,TRBV4-1,CASSQGVPWKNYGYTF,TGCGCCAGCAGCCAAGGGGTGCCCTGGAAAAACTATGGCTACACCTTC
TRBJ1-5,.,.,TRBV12-3/TRBV12-4,CASSLSQDGLPSQHF,TGTGCCAGCAGTTTATCTCAGGATGGTCTCCCGTCCCAGCATTTT
TRBJ2-2,TRBD1,.,TRBV4-1,CASSLSNRGSDTGELFF,TGCGCCAGCAGCCTTTCCAACAGGGGATCGGACACCGGGGAGCTGTTTTTT
TRBJ2-5,.,few,TRBV4-1,CASSRFSRSQETQYF,TGCGCCAGCAGCCGTTTTAGCCGATCGCAAGAGACCCAGTACTTC
TRBJ2-2,.,.,TRBV5-1,CASSVKGGSGELFF,TGCGCCAGCAGCGTAAAAGGAGGGAGCGGGGAGCTGTTTTTT
TRBJ1-2,.,few,TRBV29-1,CSVPTTNYGYTF,TGCAGCGTCCCGACAACTAACTATGGCTACACCTTC
TRBJ2-1,.,.,TRBV4-1,CASSQDPSSSYNEQFF,TGCGCCAGCAGCCAAGATCCGTCGAGCTCCTACAATGAGCAGTTCTTC
TRBJ2-5,.,.,TRBV5-1,CASSWGLAQETQYF,TGCGCCAGCAGCTGGGGGCTAGCGCAAGAGACCCAGTACTTC
TRBJ2-7,.,few,TRBV7-2,CASSLFGGDYEQYF,TGTGCCAGCAGCTTATTTGGCGGAGACTACGAGCAGTACTTC
TRBJ2-7,TRBD2,.,TRBV5-1,CASSHERGGKSYEQYF,TGCGCCAGCAGCCACGAGCGGGGGGGGAAATCCTACGAGCAGTACTTC
TRBJ2-1,.,many,TRBV5-1,CASSLVPRSYNEQFF,TGCGCCAGCAGCTTGGTACCTCGCTCCTACAATGAGCAGTTCTTC
TRBJ2-7,TRBD2,few,TRBV3-1,CASSQGTSQYEQYF,TGTGCCAGCAGCCAAGGGACTAGCCAGTACGAGCAGTACTTC
TRBJ2-6,.,few,TRBV10-3,CAVSGANVLTF,TGTGCCGTATCTGGGGCCAACGTCCTGACTTTC
TRBJ1-4,TRBD1,.,TRBV9,CASSVGGGTAGEKLFF,TGTGCCAGCAGCGTAGGGGGGGGGACAGCCGGTGAAAAACTGTTTTTT
TRBJ2-5,.,.,TRBV25-1,CASSEGHNSGKETQYF,TGTGCCAGCAGTGAGGGACACAACTCTGGAAAGGAGACCCAGTACTTC
TRBJ2-5,TRBD2,few,TRBV9,CASSAAGGLQETQYF,TGTGCCAGCAGCGCAGCGGGGGGGCTCCAAGAGACCCAGTACTTC
TRBJ2-1,TRBD2,.,TRBV4-2,CASSQELLAEGYNEQFF,TGTGCCAGCAGCCAGGAACTACTAGCGGAGGGGTACAATGAGCAGTTCTTC
TRBJ2-7,TRBD2,.,TRBV20-1,CSARQLAGPYEQYF,TGCAGTGCTAGGCAACTAGCGGGCCCCTACGAACAGTACTTC
TRBJ2-1,TRBD2,.,TRBV27,CASSPSGTSGPWEQFF,TGTGCCAGCAGTCCCTCCGGGACTAGCGGGCCTTGGGAGCAGTTCTTC
TRBJ2-2,.,.,TRBV10-1,CASSGLGGTGELFF,TGCGCCAGCAGTGGGTTGGGCGGGACCGGGGAGCTGTTTTTT
TRBJ1-2,.,once,TRBV29-1,CSVESGSRDGYTF,TGCAGCGTTGAGTCAGGGTCCCGTGATGGCTACACCTTC
TRBJ2-1,TRBD2,few,TRBV7-2,CASSLVWEGNEQFF,TGTGCCAGCAGCTTAGTTTGGGAGGGGAATGAGCAGTTCTTC
TRBJ2-3,.,.,TRBV5-1,CASSLLPERADTQYF,TGCGCCAGCAGCTTGCTGCCTGAGCGGGCAGATACGCAGTATTTT
TRBJ2-6,.,.,TRBV5-6,CASSLAGGQAGANVLTF,TGTGCCAGCAGCTTGGCCGGGGGGCAGGCTGGGGCCAACGTCCTGACTTTC
TRBJ1-1,TRBD1,.,TRBV6-4,CASSNRGRGGIPEAFF,TGTGCCAGCAGTAACAGGGGAAGGGGGGGGATCCCTGAAGCTTTCTTT
TRBJ2-3,.,few,TRBV7-8,CASSINRDTHTSTDTQYF,TGTGCCAGCAGCATAAACCGGGACACCCACACTAGCACAGATACGCAGTATTTT
TRBJ2-6,TRBD1,.,TRBV7-9,CASSFTGGSGANVLTF,TGTGCCAGCAGCTTCACAGGGGGCTCTGGGGCCAACGTCCTGACTTTC
TRBJ2-3,TRBD2,few,TRBV7-6,CASSFKAGGITDTQYF,TGTGCCAGCAGCTTTAAAGCGGGGGGGATCACAGATACGCAGTATTTT
TRBJ2-1,.,.,TRBV7-2,CASNLAPSSYNEQFF,TGTGCCAGCAACTTAGCCCCTAGCTCCTACAATGAGCAGTTCTTC
TRBJ2-5,TRBD1,.,TRBV9,CASSVEGQFQETQYF,TGTGCCAGCAGCGTAGAGGGACAGTTCCAAGAGACCCAGTACTTC
TRBJ2-4,.,few,TRBV7-9,CASSITGNRGLAKNIQYF,TGTGCCAGCAGCATTACAGGGAATCGGGGACTAGCCAAAAACATTCAGTACTTC
TRBJ2-3,TRBD1,.,TRBV11-2,CASSFWDRPNTQYF,TGTGCCAGCAGCTTCTGGGACAGACCAAATACGCAGTATTTT
TRBJ2-7,TRBD1,few,TRBV5-1,CASSSRDTGDEQYF,TGCGCCAGCAGCTCCCGGGACACAGGGGACGAGCAGTACTTC
TRBJ1-1,.,many,TRBV12-3/TRBV12-4,CASSLGSGASEAFF,TGTGCCAGCAGTTTGGGTTCAGGGGCGTCTGAAGCTTTCTTT
TRBJ2-1,.,few,TRBV7-7,CASSQGRLLAYNEQFF,TGTGCTAGCAGCCAAGGTCGGCTGTTAGCCTATAATGAGCAGTTCTTC